This T cell receptor (beta chain) was found in a study of T cells in Graves' hyperthyroidism and ophthalmopathy. RNA transcripts gave rise to amplified TCR beta CDR3 regions. During a first-round RT-PCR of the TCR CDR3, the HTBI primer set was used. TCRdb re-called the multiplex PCR reads through MiXCR, storing one row per CDR3 protein. Among hundreds of thousands of distinct CDR3 sequences listed, under 60% were seen once. Diagnostic decisions used clinical symptoms, serum thyroxine and TRAb, thyroid ultrasound and orbital computed tomography. V lost 5 bases to trimming and J lost 4 bases; unmatched junction nucleotides: 9. The CDR3 is made up of 17 amino acids.

The origin of this receptor is a young woman with Graves' hyperthyroidism. The chain links TRBV12-3 or TRBV12-4 to TRBJ2-5, with 14 bases fitting TRBD2. The sequenced material came from peripheral blood or thyroid tissue (not recorded which). The CDR3 DNA follows: TGTGCCAGCAGTCTCGGGACTAGCGGGAGCGTTCTAGAGACCCAGTACTTC. This encodes CASSLGTSGSVLETQYF.